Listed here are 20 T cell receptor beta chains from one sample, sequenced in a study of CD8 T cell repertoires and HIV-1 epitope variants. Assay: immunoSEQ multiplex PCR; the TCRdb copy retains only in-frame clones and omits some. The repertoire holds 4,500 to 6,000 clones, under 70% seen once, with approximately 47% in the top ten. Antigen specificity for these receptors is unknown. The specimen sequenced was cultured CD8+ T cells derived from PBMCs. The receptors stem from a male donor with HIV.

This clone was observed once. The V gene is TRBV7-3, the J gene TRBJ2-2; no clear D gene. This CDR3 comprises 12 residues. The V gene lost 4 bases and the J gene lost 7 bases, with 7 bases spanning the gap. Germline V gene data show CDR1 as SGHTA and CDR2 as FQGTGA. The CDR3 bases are TGTGCCAGCAGCTCGACGGGCGGGGAGCTGTTTTTT. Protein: CASSSTGGELFF.

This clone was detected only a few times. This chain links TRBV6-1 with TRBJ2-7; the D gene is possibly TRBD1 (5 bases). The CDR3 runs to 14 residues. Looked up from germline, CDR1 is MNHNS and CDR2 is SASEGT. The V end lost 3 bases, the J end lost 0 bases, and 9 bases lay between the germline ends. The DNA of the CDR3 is TGTGCCAGCAGTGATCAGGGAAGCTCCTACGAGCAGTACTTC. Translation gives CASSDQGSSYEQYF.

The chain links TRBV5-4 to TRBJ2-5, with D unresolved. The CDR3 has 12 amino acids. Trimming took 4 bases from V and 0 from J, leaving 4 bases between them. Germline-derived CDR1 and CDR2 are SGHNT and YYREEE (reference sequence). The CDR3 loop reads CASSRNQETQYF. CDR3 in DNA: TGTGCCAGCAGCAGGAACCAAGAGACCCAGTACTTC.

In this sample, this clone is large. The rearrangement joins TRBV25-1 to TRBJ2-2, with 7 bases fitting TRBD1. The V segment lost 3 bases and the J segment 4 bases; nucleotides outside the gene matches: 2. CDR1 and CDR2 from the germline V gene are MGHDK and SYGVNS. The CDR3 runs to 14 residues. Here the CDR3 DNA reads TGTGCCAGCAGTGACGGGACAGCCACCGGGGAGCTGTTTTTT. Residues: CASSDGTATGELFF.

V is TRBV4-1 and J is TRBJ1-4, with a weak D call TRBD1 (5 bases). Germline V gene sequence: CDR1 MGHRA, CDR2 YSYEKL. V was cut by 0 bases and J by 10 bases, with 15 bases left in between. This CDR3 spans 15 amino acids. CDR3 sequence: CASSQDGTSTGKLFF. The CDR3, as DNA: TGCGCCAGCAGCCAAGACGGGACCAGTACAGGAAAACTGTTTTTT.

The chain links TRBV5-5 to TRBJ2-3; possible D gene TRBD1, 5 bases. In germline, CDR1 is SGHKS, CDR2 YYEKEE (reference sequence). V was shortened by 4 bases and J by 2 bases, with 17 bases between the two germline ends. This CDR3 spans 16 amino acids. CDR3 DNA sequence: TGTGCCAGCAGCCCAAGACCGACAGAAAACACAGATACGCAGTATTTT. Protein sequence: CASSPRPTENTDTQYF.

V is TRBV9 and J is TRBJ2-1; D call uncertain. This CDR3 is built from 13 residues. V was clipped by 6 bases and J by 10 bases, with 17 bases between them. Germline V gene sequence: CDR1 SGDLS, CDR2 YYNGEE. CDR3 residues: CASTETLEEEQFF. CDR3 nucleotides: TGTGCCAGCACTGAGACCCTAGAGGAGGAGCAGTTCTTC. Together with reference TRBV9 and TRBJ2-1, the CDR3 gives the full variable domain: DSGVTQTPKHLITATGQRVTLRCSPRSGDLSVYWYQQSLDQGLQFLIQYYNGEERAKGNILERFSAQQFPDLHSELNLSSLELGDSALYFCASTETLEEEQFFGPGTRLTVL.

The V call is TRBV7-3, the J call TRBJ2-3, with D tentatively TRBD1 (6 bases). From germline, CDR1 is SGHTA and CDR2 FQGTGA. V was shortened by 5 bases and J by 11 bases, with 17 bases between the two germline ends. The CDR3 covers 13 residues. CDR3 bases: TGTGCCAGCAGCCCACACCCTGGACAGAAGCAGTATTTT. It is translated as CASSPHPGQKQYF.

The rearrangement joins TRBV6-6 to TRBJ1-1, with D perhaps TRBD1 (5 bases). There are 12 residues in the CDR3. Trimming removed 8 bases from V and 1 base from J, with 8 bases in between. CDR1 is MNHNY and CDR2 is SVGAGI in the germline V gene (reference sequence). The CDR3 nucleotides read TGTGCCAGCTCTGGGGCGAACACTGAAGCTTTCTTT. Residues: CASSGANTEAFF.

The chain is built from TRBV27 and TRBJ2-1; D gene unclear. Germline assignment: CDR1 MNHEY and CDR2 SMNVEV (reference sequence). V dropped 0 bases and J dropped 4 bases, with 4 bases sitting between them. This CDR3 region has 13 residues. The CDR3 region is CASSLSAYNEQFF. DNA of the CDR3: TGTGCCAGCAGTTTATCCGCGTACAATGAGCAGTTCTTC.

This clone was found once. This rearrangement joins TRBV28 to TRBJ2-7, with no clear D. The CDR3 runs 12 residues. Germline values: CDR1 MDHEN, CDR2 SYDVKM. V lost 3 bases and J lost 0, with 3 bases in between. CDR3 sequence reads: CASSFSSYEQYF. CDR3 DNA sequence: TGTGCCAGCAGTTTCAGCTCCTACGAGCAGTACTTC.

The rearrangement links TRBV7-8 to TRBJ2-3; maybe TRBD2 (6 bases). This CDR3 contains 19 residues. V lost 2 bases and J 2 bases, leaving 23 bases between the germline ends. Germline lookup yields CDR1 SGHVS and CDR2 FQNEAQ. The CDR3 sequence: CASSLNPRSSSAFTDTQYF. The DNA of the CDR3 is TGTGCCAGCAGCTTAAACCCTAGGTCCTCTAGCGCTTTCACAGATACGCAGTATTTT.

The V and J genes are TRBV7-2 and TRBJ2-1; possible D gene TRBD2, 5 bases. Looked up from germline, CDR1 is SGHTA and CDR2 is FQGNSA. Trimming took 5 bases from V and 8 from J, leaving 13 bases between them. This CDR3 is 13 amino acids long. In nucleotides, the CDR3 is TGTGCCAGCAGCCTCCCGAACGGGGATGAGCAGTTCTTC. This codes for CASSLPNGDEQFF.

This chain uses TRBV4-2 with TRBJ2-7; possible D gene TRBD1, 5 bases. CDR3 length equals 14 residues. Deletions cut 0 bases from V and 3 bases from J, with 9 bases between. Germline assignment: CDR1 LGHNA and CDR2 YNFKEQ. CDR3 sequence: CASSQDPDSYEQYF. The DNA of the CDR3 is TGTGCCAGCAGCCAAGACCCAGACAGCTACGAGCAGTACTTC.

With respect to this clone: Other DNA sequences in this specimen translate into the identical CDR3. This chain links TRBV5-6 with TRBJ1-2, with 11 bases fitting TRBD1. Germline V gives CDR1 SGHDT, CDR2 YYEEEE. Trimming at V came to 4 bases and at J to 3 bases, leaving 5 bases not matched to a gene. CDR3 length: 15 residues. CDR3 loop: CASSPGQGVDYGYTF. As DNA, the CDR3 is TGTGCCAGCAGCCCGGGACAGGGGGTCGACTATGGCTACACCTTC.

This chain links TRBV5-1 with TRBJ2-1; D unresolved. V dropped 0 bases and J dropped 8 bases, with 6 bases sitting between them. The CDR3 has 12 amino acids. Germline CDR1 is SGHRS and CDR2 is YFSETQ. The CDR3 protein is CASSLAPHEQFF. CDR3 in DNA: TGCGCCAGCAGCTTGGCTCCTCATGAGCAGTTCTTC. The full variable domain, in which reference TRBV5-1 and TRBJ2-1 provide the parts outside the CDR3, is KAGVTQTPRYLIKTRGQQVTLSCSPISGHRSVSWYQQTPGQGLQFLFEYFSETQRNKGNFPGRFSGRQFSNSRSEMNVSTLELGDSALYLCASSLAPHEQFFGPGTRLTVL.

This CDR3 reads CASSEEVAGGPQDTQYF. CDR3 coding DNA: TGTGCCAGCAGTGAGGAGGTAGCGGGGGGGCCACAAGATACGCAGTATTTT. This chain joins TRBV6-4 and TRBJ2-3, with 11 bases fitting TRBD2. J lost 5 bases, V lost 3 bases, and 10 bases had no gene match. This CDR3 comprises 17 residues. Germline CDR1 MRHNA, CDR2 SNTAGT.

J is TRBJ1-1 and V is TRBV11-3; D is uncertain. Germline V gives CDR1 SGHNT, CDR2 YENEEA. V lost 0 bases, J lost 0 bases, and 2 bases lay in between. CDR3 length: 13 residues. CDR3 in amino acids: CASSLEVNTEAFF. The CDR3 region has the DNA TGTGCCAGCAGCTTAGAGGTGAACACTGAAGCTTTCTTT.

The chain's CDR3 is CASSGTGATETQYF. The CDR3 DNA sequence: TGTGCCAGTAGCGGGACAGGGGCGACGGAGACCCAGTACTTC. The chain joins TRBV19 to TRBJ2-5; 10 bases fit TRBD1. This CDR3 has 14 residues. Germline V lookup: CDR1 LNHDA, CDR2 SQIVND (reference sequence). Trimming removed 6 bases from V and 5 bases from J; junction bases left unmatched: 6.

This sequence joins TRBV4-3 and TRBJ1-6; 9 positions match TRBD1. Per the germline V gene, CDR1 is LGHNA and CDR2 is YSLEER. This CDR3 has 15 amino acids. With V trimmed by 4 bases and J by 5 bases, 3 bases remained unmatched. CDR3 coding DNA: TGCGCCAGCAGCCCCGGGACAGGGAATAATTCACCCCTCCACTTT. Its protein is CASSPGTGNNSPLHF.